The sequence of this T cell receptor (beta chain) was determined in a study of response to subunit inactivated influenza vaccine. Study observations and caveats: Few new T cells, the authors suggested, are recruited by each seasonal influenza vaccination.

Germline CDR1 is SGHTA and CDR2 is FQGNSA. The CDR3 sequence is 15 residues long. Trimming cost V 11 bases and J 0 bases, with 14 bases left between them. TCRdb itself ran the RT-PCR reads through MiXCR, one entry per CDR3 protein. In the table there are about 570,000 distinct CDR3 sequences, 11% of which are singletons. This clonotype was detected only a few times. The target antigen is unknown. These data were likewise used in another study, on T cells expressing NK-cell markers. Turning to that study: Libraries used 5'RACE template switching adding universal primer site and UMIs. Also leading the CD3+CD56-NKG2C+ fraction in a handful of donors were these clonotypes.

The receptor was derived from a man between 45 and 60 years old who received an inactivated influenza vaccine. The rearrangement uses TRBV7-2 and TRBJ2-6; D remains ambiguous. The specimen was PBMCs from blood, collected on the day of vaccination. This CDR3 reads CAARQSVSGANVLTF. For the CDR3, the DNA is TGTGCCGCTCGTCAGTCTGTCTCTGGGGCCAACGTCCTGACTTTC.